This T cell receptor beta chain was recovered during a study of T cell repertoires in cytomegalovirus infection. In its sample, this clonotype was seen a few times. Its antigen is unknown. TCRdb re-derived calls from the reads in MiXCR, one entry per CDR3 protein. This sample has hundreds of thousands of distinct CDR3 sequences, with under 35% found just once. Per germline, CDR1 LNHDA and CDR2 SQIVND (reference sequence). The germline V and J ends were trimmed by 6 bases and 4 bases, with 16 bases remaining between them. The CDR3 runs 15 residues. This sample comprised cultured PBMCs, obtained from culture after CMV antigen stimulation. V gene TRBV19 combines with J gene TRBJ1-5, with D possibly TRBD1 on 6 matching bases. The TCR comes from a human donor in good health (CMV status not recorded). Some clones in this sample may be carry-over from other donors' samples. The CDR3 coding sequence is TGTGCCAGTAGCCCCCTCGACAGGCTAAATCAGCCCCAGCATTTT. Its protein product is CASSPLDRLNQPQHF.